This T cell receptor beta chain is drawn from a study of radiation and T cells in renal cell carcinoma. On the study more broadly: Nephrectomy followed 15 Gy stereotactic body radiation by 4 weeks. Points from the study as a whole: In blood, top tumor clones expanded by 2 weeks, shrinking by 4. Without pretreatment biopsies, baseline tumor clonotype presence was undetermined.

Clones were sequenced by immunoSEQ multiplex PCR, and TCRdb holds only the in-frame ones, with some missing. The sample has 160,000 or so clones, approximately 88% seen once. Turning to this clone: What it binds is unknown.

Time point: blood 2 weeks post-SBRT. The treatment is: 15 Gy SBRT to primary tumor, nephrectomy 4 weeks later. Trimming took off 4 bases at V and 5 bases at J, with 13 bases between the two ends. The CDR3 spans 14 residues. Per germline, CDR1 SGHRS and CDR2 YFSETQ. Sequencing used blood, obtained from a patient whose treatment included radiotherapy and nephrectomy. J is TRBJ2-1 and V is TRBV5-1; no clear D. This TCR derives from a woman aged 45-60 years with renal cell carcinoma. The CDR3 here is CASSLSTGNNEQFF. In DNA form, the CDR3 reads TGCGCCAGCAGCCTATCTACTGGAAACAATGAGCAGTTCTTC.